The 25 T cell receptor beta chains presented below share a single source sample, sequenced in a study of blood T cells in healthy people across ages. Through a sample-barcoded 5' primer and a J-beta primer mix, a second PCR was run for about 6 to 11 cycles. Using its own MiXCR run on the 5' RACE reads, TCRdb lists one record per CDR3 protein. This sample has just under 550,000 distinct CDR3 sequences, with approximately 25% found just once. This sample was shared with a second study, whose subject was T cells of mothers and their children.

Sequenced sample: blood. The receptors originated from a boy under 18 in good health.

The chain combines TRBV29-1 with TRBJ2-2, with TRBD2 as a possible D gene (5 bases). Germline values: CDR1 SQVTM, CDR2 ANQGSEA. The CDR3 length is 12 residues. The germline V and J ends were trimmed by 3 bases and 6 bases, with 8 bases remaining between them. The chain's CDR3 is CSVESGAGELFF. CDR3 nucleotide sequence: TGCAGCGTTGAGAGCGGTGCCGGGGAGCTGTTTTTT.

This chain connects TRBV29-1 to TRBJ2-1; 8 bases are shared with TRBD2. The CDR3 runs 15 residues. The germline CDR1 and CDR2 sequences are SQVTM and ANQGSEA. J gave up 10 bases and V 6 bases, and 17 bases lay outside the gene matches. The CDR3 loop is CSVTPRLALGREQFF. The CDR3 bases are TGCAGCGTGACCCCACGACTAGCGCTGGGGAGGGAGCAGTTCTTC.

This clonotype was seen ten or more times. The chain employs TRBV5-4 and TRBJ2-5; D possibly corresponds to TRBD2 (5 bases). The V end was cut by 4 bases, the J end by 2 bases, with 15 bases between. This CDR3 region has 15 residues. Germline CDR1 reads SGHNT; CDR2 reads YYREEE (reference sequence). CDR3: CASSTGWSGQETQYF. DNA for the CDR3: TGTGCCAGCAGCACCGGCTGGAGCGGACAAGAGACCCAGTACTTC. The full variable domain, its missing parts supplied by reference TRBV5-4 and TRBJ2-5, is ETGVTQSPTHLIKTRGQQVTLRCSSQSGHNTVSWYQQALGQGPQFIFQYYREEENGRGNFPPRFSGLQFPNYSSELNVNALELDDSALYLCASSTGWSGQETQYFGPGTRLLVL.

V is TRBV20-1 and J is TRBJ1-3, with D hard to call. The V end was cut by 3 bases, the J end by 0 bases, with 9 bases between. This CDR3 region has 14 residues. Germline V lookup: CDR1 DFQATT, CDR2 SNEGSKA (reference sequence). Written as DNA, the CDR3 is TGCAGTGCTAGGGCCCCTACCTCTGGAAACACCATATATTTT. It is translated as CSARAPTSGNTIYF.

This clonotype appeared many times. The chain carries TRBV6-2 or TRBV6-3 and TRBJ2-1, with D unresolved. The germline V and J ends were trimmed by 2 bases and 4 bases, with 6 bases remaining between them. The CDR3 contains 13 residues. Germline values: CDR1 MNHEY, CDR2 SVGEGT. The CDR3 coding sequence is TGTGCCAGCAGTTACAGGGAATACAATGAGCAGTTCTTC. Translating gives CASSYREYNEQFF.

This clonotype was picked up many times. The gene calls are TRBV14 and TRBJ2-1; D is uncertain. The V gene's germline CDR1 is SGHDN and CDR2 FVKESK. Trimming stripped 1 base from V and 9 bases from J, with 13 bases between. The CDR3 consists of 14 residues. The CDR3 sequence: CASSQVSRVAEQFF. As DNA, the CDR3 is TGTGCCAGCAGCCAAGTATCCCGAGTGGCTGAGCAGTTCTTC.

This clonotype was seen more than once but under ten times. The rearrangement joins TRBV28 to TRBJ1-6, with TRBD1 as a possible D gene (5 bases). The CDR3 spans 17 residues. The germline V gene has CDR1 MDHEN and CDR2 SYDVKM. Between the trimmed V and J ends, which lost 4 bases and 9 bases, there was a span of 22 bases. Here the CDR3 DNA reads TGTGCCAGCAGTTCTTATTTTTCCGGGGCGGGTGGTTCACCCCTCCACTTT. It yields the protein CASSSYFSGAGGSPLHF.

This clonotype has only a few counts. The gene calls are TRBV7-3 and TRBJ1-2; D not resolved. V lost 2 bases to trimming and J lost 1 base, with 5 bases between them. The germline CDR1 and CDR2 sequences are SGHTA and FQGTGA. The CDR3 is 13 residues long. The CDR3 protein is CASSLEHNYGYTF. The CDR3 coding sequence is TGTGCCAGCAGCTTAGAGCATAACTATGGCTACACCTTC.

This clonotype appeared a single time. J is TRBJ2-5 and V is TRBV20-1, with 7 bases aligning to TRBD1. This CDR3 is built from 15 residues. Per germline, CDR1 DFQATT and CDR2 SNEGSKA (reference sequence). V shed 3 bases and J 4 bases; nucleotides not matched to a gene: 11. This CDR3 is CSARPFGQVGETQYF. CDR3 coding DNA: TGCAGTGCTAGGCCCTTCGGACAGGTGGGAGAGACCCAGTACTTC.

This clonotype was detected a few times. This sequence joins TRBV21-1 and TRBJ2-5. TRBV21-1 is tagged as a pseudogene. The CDR3 spans 16 residues. For the CDR3, the DNA is TGTGCCAGCAGCAAGACGCACCCAACTCCCCAAGAGACCCAGTACTTC. Amino acid sequence: CASSKTHPTPQETQYF.

The CDR3, as DNA: TGTGCCAGCAACTCCATCCGGGACAGGGGGCGAGTGGATGGCTACACCTTC. Encoded protein: CASNSIRDRGRVDGYTF. The genes are TRBV2 and TRBJ1-2; TRBD1 aligns across 12 bases. Germline V gene sequence: CDR1 SNHLY, CDR2 FYNNEI. With V trimmed by 7 bases and J by 6 bases, 15 bases remained unmatched. The CDR3 runs 17 residues.

V usage is TRBV7-9 and J usage is TRBJ2-5; perhaps D is TRBD1 or TRBD2 (5 bases each). V was shortened by 4 bases and J by 5 bases, with 11 bases between the two germline ends. Germline V CDR1 and CDR2: SEHNR, FQNEAQ (reference sequence). The CDR3 has 13 amino acids. CDR3 sequence: CASSSRDDETQYF. The CDR3 DNA reads as TGTGCCAGCAGCTCGAGGGACGACGAGACCCAGTACTTC.

The V gene is TRBV20-1, the J gene TRBJ2-5; possible D gene TRBD1, 6 bases. V was clipped by 1 base and J by 4 bases, with 16 bases between them. Germline V gives CDR1 DFQATT, CDR2 SNEGSKA (reference sequence). The CDR3 sequence is 15 residues long. Here the CDR3 reads CSARAPGTSRETQYF. The CDR3 coding sequence is TGCAGTGCTAGAGCCCCGGGGACATCTAGAGAGACCCAGTACTTC.

This clonotype showed up just a few times. V gene TRBV7-9 combines with J gene TRBJ1-1; D is unresolved. The CDR3 is 12 amino acids. Germline CDR1 is SEHNR and CDR2 is FQNEAQ (reference sequence). The ends were cut back, 6 bases at V and 5 bases at J, with 10 bases in the middle. The CDR3: CASRIYGTEAFF. DNA of the CDR3: TGTGCCAGCAGGATATATGGTACTGAAGCTTTCTTT. The entire variable domain, with the rest obtained from reference TRBV7-9 and TRBJ1-1, is as follows: DTGVSQNPRHKITKRGQNVTFRCDPISEHNRLYWYRQTLGQGPEFLTYFQNEAQLEKSRLLSDRFSAERPKGSFSTLEIQRTEQGDSAMYLCASRIYGTEAFFGQGTRLTVV.

CDR3 in DNA: TGCGCCAGCAGCTTCGCTAGCGGGGGGATGGCGGATACGCAGTATTTT. As protein: CASSFASGGMADTQYF. The gene calls are TRBV5-1 and TRBJ2-3; 11 nucleotides align to TRBD2. Germline CDR1 is SGHRS and CDR2 is YFSETQ. Trimming at V came to 2 bases and at J to 6 bases, leaving 8 bases not matched to a gene. The CDR3 consists of 16 residues.

The chain recombines TRBV6-5 with TRBJ2-7; D gene ambiguous. Per germline, CDR1 MNHEY and CDR2 SVGAGI. Between the trimmed V and J ends, which lost 5 bases and 0 bases, there was a span of 11 bases. This CDR3 comprises 14 residues. CDR3 loop: CASSRRAGSYEQYF. The CDR3 DNA is TGTGCCAGCAGTCGCCGGGCCGGCTCCTACGAGCAGTACTTC.

This clonotype came up many times. The chain uses TRBV29-1 and TRBJ2-1; D is possibly TRBD2 (6 bases). Germline assignment: CDR1 SQVTM and CDR2 ANQGSEA. V was shortened by 5 bases and J by 0 bases, with 8 bases between the two germline ends. The CDR3 totals 13 residues. This CDR3 is CSVRGSSYNEQFF. CDR3 in DNA: TGCAGCGTTCGGGGGAGCTCCTACAATGAGCAGTTCTTC.

The table lists this clonotype with a few counts. V is TRBV6-1 and J is TRBJ2-5; the D is unclear. CDR3 length: 13 residues. Germline lookup yields CDR1 MNHNS and CDR2 SASEGT. V shed 2 bases and J shed 4 bases, with 8 bases lying between them. The CDR3 nucleotides read TGTGCCAGCAGTGAAAAGATAAGAGAGACCCAGTACTTC. This translates into CASSEKIRETQYF.

This clonotype appeared a few times. The genes are TRBV5-1 and TRBJ2-5; D call uncertain. The V end lost 1 base, the J end lost 2 bases, and 12 bases lay between the germline ends. Per the germline V gene, CDR1 is SGHRS and CDR2 is YFSETQ. The CDR3 length is 15 residues. The CDR3 nucleotides are TGCGCCAGCAGCTTGTTGAGTAACGGACAAGAGACCCAGTACTTC. As protein: CASSLLSNGQETQYF. The full variable domain, its missing parts supplied by reference TRBV5-1 and TRBJ2-5, is KAGVTQTPRYLIKTRGQQVTLSCSPISGHRSVSWYQQTPGQGLQFLFEYFSETQRNKGNFPGRFSGRQFSNSRSEMNVSTLELGDSALYLCASSLLSNGQETQYFGPGTRLLVL.

In its sample, this clonotype was seen once. This chain uses TRBV3-1 with TRBJ2-2; D may be TRBD1 or TRBD2 (5 bases each). CDR1 is LGHDT, CDR2 YNNKEL, per germline (reference sequence). Trimming pared 5 bases from V and 1 base from J, leaving 11 bases between. CDR3 length equals 15 residues. The CDR3, as DNA: TGTGCCAGCAGCTCCGGGACGGAGAACACCGGGGAGCTGTTTTTT. Its protein product is CASSSGTENTGELFF. The full variable domain, completed using reference TRBV3-1 and TRBJ2-2, is DTAVSQTPKYLVTQMGNDKSIKCEQNLGHDTMYWYKQDSKKFLKIMFSYNNKELIINETVPNRFSPKSPDKAHLNLHINSLELGDSAVYFCASSSGTENTGELFFGEGSRLTVL.

The genes are TRBV7-9 and TRBJ1-2; the D gene is possibly TRBD1 (6 bases). In germline, CDR1 is SEHNR, CDR2 FQNEAQ (reference sequence). CDR3 length: 14 residues. Trimming stripped 2 bases from V and 3 bases from J, with 10 bases between. The CDR3 DNA reads TGTGCCAGCAGCTTAATAGCAGGGGACTATGGCTACACCTTC. As protein: CASSLIAGDYGYTF.

This clonotype was seen only a few times. The genes are TRBV6-1 and TRBJ2-1; tentatively, D is TRBD2 (5 bases). The CDR3 loop spans 13 amino acids. Germline assignment: CDR1 MNHNS and CDR2 SASEGT. The V end was cut by 6 bases, the J end by 9 bases, with 15 bases between. The CDR3 bases are TGTGCCAGCAGGGCGACTGGAGGCAGTGAGCAGTTCTTC. Its protein product is CASRATGGSEQFF.

The chain carries TRBV20-1 and TRBJ2-5; no clear D gene. Germline V gives CDR1 DFQATT, CDR2 SNEGSKA (reference sequence). The V and J ends lost 6 bases and 11 bases respectively, with 13 bases between them. There are 10 residues in the CDR3. The CDR3 nucleotides read TGCAGTGCAATCCTTAGTGAGCAGTACTTC. Amino acid sequence: CSAILSEQYF.

This sequence joins TRBV4-3 and TRBJ2-7, with TRBD2 matching 13 bases. The J segment lost 0 bases and the V segment lost 0 bases, leaving 5 bases of the junction unmatched. Germline V CDR1 and CDR2: LGHNA, YSLEER. CDR3 length: 18 amino acids. CDR3 nucleotides: TGCGCCAGCAGCCAAGATGTGACTAGCGGGGGGAGCTCCTACGAGCAGTACTTC. Translation gives CASSQDVTSGGSSYEQYF.

The J gene is TRBJ2-7, the V gene TRBV18; D ambiguous. The CDR3 is made up of 13 amino acids. Germline V gene sequence: CDR1 KGHSH, CDR2 LQKENI. Trimming took 0 bases from V and 2 from J, leaving 5 bases between them. The CDR3 here is CASSPPTTYEQYF. The CDR3, as DNA: TGTGCCAGCTCACCACCGACGACCTACGAGCAGTACTTC.